This entry features one TCR beta chain sequence. Germline V gene sequence: CDR1 KGHSH, CDR2 LQKENI. The CDR3 is 15 residues long. The J segment lost 3 bases and the V segment lost 6 bases, leaving 9 bases of the junction unmatched. The data belong to a study of blood T cell repertoires in COVID-19. Study in general: There were acute and convalescent COVID-19 samples, and they came from the United States, Italy and Spain. PBMCs, B-cell-depleted T cells, or T cells provided the cDNA or gDNA that made up the material.

As processed by the authors: Estimation of nucleated cell counts relied on the amplification of reference gene primers. TCRdb's copy holds only in-frame clones and misses some; the assay was immunoSEQ multiplex PCR. V and J calls and clone size come straight from that table; D and trimming were deduced from the DNA. The sample yields 75,000 to 95,000 clones, about 87% seen once. Input material: peripheral blood. V and J are TRBV18 and TRBJ2-5; 8 bases are shared with TRBD1. The sequence came from a man aged 45-65 years with active COVID-19. Written as DNA, the CDR3 is TGTGCCAGCTCCCTACGGACAGGGACGAAAGAGACCCAGTACTTC. Protein: CASSLRTGTKETQYF.